This passage covers 26 T cell receptor beta chains from one sample sequenced in a study of T cells in Graves' hyperthyroidism and ophthalmopathy. RNA transcripts yielded amplified TCR beta CDR3 regions. In the first-round RT-PCR of the TCR CDR3, the HTBI primer set was used. TCRdb reanalysed the multiplex PCR reads using MiXCR and keeps one entry per CDR3 protein. Of about 260,000 distinct CDR3 sequences in the sample, around 20% were seen once. The material sequenced was blood. These receptors originate from a man aged 30 to 45 with Graves' ophthalmopathy.

The chain couples TRBV6-6 to TRBJ1-3; no clear D gene. The CDR3 runs 13 residues. Trimming left V 0 bases short and J 7 bases short, with 7 bases between. CDR1 and CDR2 from the germline V gene are MNHNY and SVGAGI (reference sequence). CDR3 in amino acids: CASSYSTRNTIYF. Written as DNA, the CDR3 is TGTGCCAGCAGTTACTCGACGCGGAACACCATATATTTT.

This clonotype was observed many times. The V and J genes are TRBV13 and TRBJ2-5, with 9 positions matching TRBD2. The germline gives CDR1 PRHDT, CDR2 FYEKMQ (reference sequence). The CDR3 runs to 18 residues. J was trimmed by 3 bases and V by 5 bases; bases with no gene match: 16. The CDR3 nucleotides read TGTGCCAGCAGCAGCCTAAGGCGGGAGGGAACCATGGAAGAGACCCAGTACTTC. Translation gives CASSSLRREGTMEETQYF.

The chain carries TRBV29-1 and TRBJ2-1, with 13 positions matching TRBD2. The CDR3 totals 18 residues. Germline CDR1 is SQVTM and CDR2 is ANQGSEA. Germline trimming cut 6 bases from V and 2 bases from J; bases unmatched to any gene: 13. CDR3 nucleotide sequence: TGCAGCGTCTCCCAGGGACTAGCGGGGCCAAGCACCTACAATGAGCAGTTCTTC. Amino acids: CSVSQGLAGPSTYNEQFF.

This clonotype has at least ten counts. The chain recombines TRBV5-1 with TRBJ2-3; 9 nucleotides align to TRBD2. V lost 5 bases and J lost 4; bases outside the gene matches: 8. Germline V CDR1 and CDR2: SGHRS, YFSETQ. The CDR3 is made up of 15 amino acids. Here the CDR3 DNA reads TGCGCCAGCAGGTGGCAAGCGGGAGGACCAGATACGCAGTATTTT. Encoded protein: CASRWQAGGPDTQYF.

The chain links TRBV29-1 to TRBJ2-7, with 8 positions matching TRBD2. The CDR3 extends over 15 amino acids. Germline assignment: CDR1 SQVTM and CDR2 ANQGSEA. V trimming: 6 bases; J trimming: 2 bases; junction bases outside the gene matches: 12. CDR3 sequence: CSVPRSGGRPYEQYF. In DNA form, the CDR3 reads TGCAGCGTGCCCAGGTCGGGCGGGAGGCCCTACGAGCAGTACTTC.

Only a few counts were recorded for this clonotype. V gene TRBV19 combines with J gene TRBJ1-1; D gene unclear. The CDR3 sequence is 15 residues long. Germline CDR1 LNHDA, CDR2 SQIVND (reference sequence). V was trimmed by 4 bases and J by 2 bases, leaving 14 bases between them. CDR3 in DNA: TGTGCCAGTAGTAGGGTGGGGAATCGCAACACTGAAGCTTTCTTT. Translating it yields CASSRVGNRNTEAFF. Full variable domain (remainder filled in from reference TRBV19 and TRBJ1-1): DGGITQSPKYLFRKEGQNVTLSCEQNLNHDAMYWYRQDPGQGLRLIYYSQIVNDFQKGDIAEGYSVSREKKESFPLTVTSAQKNPTAFYLCASSRVGNRNTEAFFGQGTRLTVV.

This clonotype was counted a few times. The chain joins TRBV15 to TRBJ1-1, with D tentatively TRBD1 (5 bases). This CDR3 spans 15 amino acids. Germline loops: CDR1 LNHNV, CDR2 YYDKDF (reference sequence). V was pared by 1 base and J by 4 bases, with 13 bases between. As DNA, the CDR3 is TGTGCCACCAGCAGAGCTGTGGGGGGAGGCACTGAAGCTTTCTTT. It encodes CATSRAVGGGTEAFF.

This clonotype was seen only once. This sequence joins TRBV28 and TRBJ2-6; D call uncertain. Germline lookup yields CDR1 MDHEN and CDR2 SYDVKM. Trimming cost V 8 bases and J 0 bases, with 8 bases left between them. This CDR3 has 14 residues. CDR3 loop: CASRDASGANVLTF. The CDR3 nucleotides read TGTGCCAGCCGAGATGCCTCTGGGGCCAACGTCCTGACTTTC.

This clonotype has more than one count but fewer than ten. V is TRBV20-1 and J is TRBJ1-4; the D gene is possibly TRBD1 (6 bases). The V end lost 0 bases, the J end lost 4 bases, and 21 bases lay between the germline ends. Germline CDR1 reads DFQATT; CDR2 reads SNEGSKA (reference sequence). This CDR3 contains 18 residues. The CDR3 is CSARDAMDGGRLNEKLFF. In DNA form, the CDR3 reads TGCAGTGCTAGAGATGCCATGGATGGGGGGCGCCTTAATGAAAAACTGTTTTTT.

The chain carries TRBV19 and TRBJ1-5, with no clear D. The CDR3 is made up of 14 amino acids. Germline CDR1 is LNHDA and CDR2 is SQIVND (reference sequence). V was cut by 1 base and J by 6 bases, with 10 bases left in between. Written as DNA, the CDR3 is TGTGCCAGTAGTATAGCGGGTCGGGGTCAGCCCCAGCATTTT. It yields the protein CASSIAGRGQPQHF.

The table lists this clonotype with a few counts. V gene TRBV6-1 combines with J gene TRBJ2-3; D is possibly TRBD1 or TRBD2 (5 bases each). V lost 8 bases and J lost 2, with 17 bases in between. Germline CDR1 reads MNHNS; CDR2 reads SASEGT. CDR3 length equals 15 residues. The CDR3 coding sequence is TGTGCCAGCCACCGACAGCGGTCATACACAGATACGCAGTATTTT. It codes for CASHRQRSYTDTQYF.

This clonotype showed up many times. The chain uses TRBV11-2 and TRBJ2-7, with D maybe TRBD1 (6 bases). The germline V and J ends were trimmed by 5 bases and 5 bases, with 19 bases remaining between them. The CDR3 covers 15 residues. Per germline, CDR1 SGHAT and CDR2 FQNNGV. This CDR3 reads CASSPGNRDVDEQYF. DNA of the CDR3: TGTGCCAGCAGCCCTGGGAACAGGGACGTCGACGAGCAGTACTTC.

Note on this clonotype: Given a much more abundant clone one base away, this may be a read error. DNA for the CDR3: TGTGCCAGCAGCCAAGATCCACGTATGCCCCAGCATTTT. This codes for CASSQDPRMPQHF. This chain connects TRBV3-1 to TRBJ1-5; D remains unclear. This CDR3 spans 13 amino acids. Germline values: CDR1 LGHDT, CDR2 YNNKEL (reference sequence). The V end was cut by 0 bases, the J end by 9 bases, with 9 bases between.

The rearrangement links TRBV7-2 to TRBJ2-2; 8 bases line up with TRBD2. V was pared by 5 bases and J by 3 bases, with 5 bases of the junction left unmatched. This CDR3 is built from 15 residues. The germline gives CDR1 SGHTA, CDR2 FQGNSA. This chain's CDR3 is CASSTRTSYTGELFF. CDR3 sequence (DNA): TGTGCCAGCAGCACCCGGACTAGCTACACCGGGGAGCTGTTTTTT.

This clonotype was counted at least ten times. The chain has TRBV20-1 and TRBJ2-3; the D call may be TRBD1 or TRBD2 (5 bases each). The V and J ends lost 4 bases and 2 bases respectively, with 16 bases between them. The CDR3 is made up of 15 amino acids. Germline-derived CDR1 and CDR2 are DFQATT and SNEGSKA (reference sequence). CDR3 sequence reads: CSAIRPGPYTDTQYF. The CDR3 DNA reads as TGCAGTGCTATTCGTCCGGGACCGTACACAGATACGCAGTATTTT.

The sample holds many counts of this clonotype. This chain joins TRBV11-2 and TRBJ2-7; 7 nucleotides agree with TRBD2. The CDR3 has 17 residues. V shed 0 bases, J shed 2 bases, and the junction held 10 bases outside the gene matches. From germline, CDR1 is SGHAT and CDR2 FQNNGV. This CDR3 is CASSLDTPLARAYEQYF. The CDR3 DNA reads TGTGCCAGCAGCTTAGATACGCCACTAGCGCGCGCCTACGAGCAGTACTTC.

In its sample, this clonotype was seen many times. The V gene is TRBV28, the J gene TRBJ2-2, with unresolved D. The CDR3 covers 15 residues. Germline-derived CDR1 and CDR2 are MDHEN and SYDVKM. Trimming left V 2 bases short and J 5 bases short, with 12 bases between. CDR3 nucleotide sequence: TGTGCCAGCAGTTTAGGTTTAGGTGGGACCGGGGAGCTGTTTTTT. It translates to CASSLGLGGTGELFF.

The chain carries TRBV18 and TRBJ2-2; 11 bases map to TRBD2. The V segment lost 0 bases and the J segment 6 bases; nucleotides outside the gene matches: 9. Per germline, CDR1 KGHSH and CDR2 LQKENI. This CDR3 spans 18 amino acids. Here the CDR3 DNA reads TGTGCCAGCTCACCACCGGGTCTAGCGGGAGGCCTCGCCGGGGAGCTGTTTTTT. Encoded protein: CASSPPGLAGGLAGELFF.

The V call is TRBV30, the J call TRBJ2-7; 11 bases fit TRBD1. The CDR3 runs 16 residues. The germline CDR1 and CDR2 sequences are GTSNPN and SVGIG (reference sequence). V was clipped by 2 bases and J by 6 bases; unmatched bases: 12. The CDR3 DNA sequence: TGTGCCTGGAGTACCATTTCTGGACAGGGGGCCTCCGAGCAGTACTTC. Amino acid sequence: CAWSTISGQGASEQYF.

This clonotype was counted between two and nine times. V and J are TRBV29-1 and TRBJ2-1; perhaps D is TRBD1 or TRBD2 (5 bases each). This CDR3 spans 13 amino acids. Deletions cut 4 bases from V and 9 bases from J, with 16 bases between. The germline V gene has CDR1 SQVTM and CDR2 ANQGSEA. Here the CDR3 DNA reads TGCAGCGTTGCTGAAGGTACCGGGACTGAGCAGTTCTTC. It translates to CSVAEGTGTEQFF.

The chain joins TRBV27 to TRBJ1-1, with D maybe TRBD1 (6 bases). V lost 8 bases to trimming and J lost 4 bases, with 14 bases between them. The CDR3 contains 13 residues. The germline CDR1 and CDR2 sequences are MNHEY and SMNVEV (reference sequence). CDR3 in amino acids: CASVQGGGTEAFF. DNA for the CDR3: TGTGCCAGCGTCCAAGGGGGGGGCACTGAAGCTTTCTTT.

This clonotype was counted ten times or more. The chain joins TRBV5-1 to TRBJ2-5; 10 bases agree with TRBD1. V shed 4 bases, J shed 5 bases, and the junction held 5 bases outside the gene matches. Germline V gene sequence: CDR1 SGHRS, CDR2 YFSETQ. The CDR3 sequence is 14 residues long. CDR3 in amino acids: CASSGTGAGETQYF. CDR3 coding DNA: TGCGCCAGCAGCGGGACAGGGGCAGGGGAGACCCAGTACTTC.

This clonotype has just a few counts. The V and J genes are TRBV2 and TRBJ2-1; perhaps TRBD2 as D (6 bases). The V and J ends lost 4 bases and 8 bases respectively, with 15 bases between them. The CDR3 length is 14 residues. Germline V gives CDR1 SNHLY, CDR2 FYNNEI. The chain's CDR3 is CASSGRGREDEQFF. CDR3 DNA sequence: TGTGCCAGCAGTGGGAGAGGCAGGGAGGATGAGCAGTTCTTC.

This clonotype was counted only a few times. V gene TRBV12-3 or TRBV12-4 combines with J gene TRBJ1-2, with D unresolved. This CDR3 is 17 amino acids long. The V end was cut by 2 bases, the J end by 1 base, with 17 bases between. CDR3 nucleotide sequence: TGTGCCAGCAGTTTAATGGGGAAAATAAGGGATAACTATGGCTACACCTTC. Encoded protein: CASSLMGKIRDNYGYTF.

This clonotype was found many times. For the CDR3, the DNA is TGTGCCAGCAGCCAAGGGAAAGAAGCTTTCTTT. It is translated as CASSQGKEAFF. This chain joins TRBV3-1 and TRBJ1-1; D is undetermined. The CDR3 totals 11 residues. Trimming took 1 base from V and 8 from J, leaving 5 bases between them. CDR1 and CDR2 from the germline V gene are LGHDT and YNNKEL (reference sequence).

This clonotype has more than one count but fewer than ten. The chain carries TRBV11-2 and TRBJ2-5, with 9 bases identical to TRBD1. The germline V gene encodes CDR1 SGHAT and CDR2 FQNNGV. CDR3 length: 15 amino acids. The J segment lost 2 bases and the V segment lost 4 bases, leaving 5 bases of the junction unmatched. CDR3 loop: CASSSTGGPQETQYF. In DNA, the CDR3 is TGTGCCAGCAGCTCAACAGGGGGCCCTCAAGAGACCCAGTACTTC.